This T cell receptor (beta chain) was sequenced during a study of cytomegalovirus exposure and HLA in healthy donors. As for the study in general: Per a later analysis, the roughly 670 first-cohort and under 150 validation repertoires shared one platform.

The data were produced by immunoSEQ multiplex PCR, yet TCRdb's version contains in-frame clones alone and is incomplete. The sample holds about 240,000 clones, approximately 86% seen once. V shed 7 bases, J shed 1 base, and the junction held 5 bases outside the gene matches. CDR3 length: 15 residues. Germline values: CDR1 LNHDA, CDR2 SQIVND (reference sequence). The origin of this receptor is a woman aged 25 to 39 in good health and CMV-seropositive. The gene calls are TRBV19 and TRBJ2-2; 8 nucleotides align to TRBD1. The specimen was PBMCs. CDR3 nucleotide sequence: TGTGCCAGTAAAACCGGGACAGGGAACACCGGGGAGCTGTTTTTT. This gives the protein CASKTGTGNTGELFF.